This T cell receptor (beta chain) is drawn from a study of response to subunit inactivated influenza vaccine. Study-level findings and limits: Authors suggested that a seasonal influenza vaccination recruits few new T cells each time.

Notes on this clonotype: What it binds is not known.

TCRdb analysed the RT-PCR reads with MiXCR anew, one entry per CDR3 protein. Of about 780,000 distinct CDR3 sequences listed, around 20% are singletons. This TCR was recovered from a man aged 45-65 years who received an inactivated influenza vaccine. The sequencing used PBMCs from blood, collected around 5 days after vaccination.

The CDR3 region has the DNA TGTGCCAGCAGCCCGAAGGTTGGGGGCCCTTCCTACAATGAGCAGTTCTTC. Translation: CASSPKVGGPSYNEQFF. The chain recombines TRBV7-8 with TRBJ2-1, with a tentative D call TRBD1 (6 bases). This CDR3 contains 17 residues. Germline CDR1 reads SGHVS; CDR2 reads FQNEAQ. V lost 5 bases to trimming and J lost 1 base, with 18 bases between them.